A single sample gave rise to the 17 T cell receptor beta chains below, sequenced in a study of T cells after yellow fever vaccination. MiXCR, applied by TCRdb to the 5' RACE reads, yields one record per CDR3 protein. The sample lists around 250,000 distinct CDR3 sequences, 6.9% occurring once. Sequencing used CD4+ T cells sorted from PBMCs, obtained 15 days after the yellow fever booster vaccination. These receptors originate from a man aged 30 to 39 who received the YFV17D yellow fever vaccine.

This clonotype has just a few counts. The V and J genes are TRBV6-4 and TRBJ2-1; 9 bases map to TRBD2. Germline-derived CDR1 and CDR2 are MRHNA and SNTAGT. V gave up 6 bases and J gave up 10 bases; unmatched junction bases: 10. The CDR3 is 14 residues long. This CDR3 reads CASRNTGLAREQFF. The CDR3 DNA is TGTGCCAGCAGGAATACGGGACTAGCCCGGGAGCAGTTCTTC.

This clonotype occurred a few times. The chain carries TRBV27 and TRBJ2-1, with 7 bases fitting TRBD2. This CDR3 has 15 amino acids. The V gene end was trimmed by 7 bases and the J gene end by 4 bases; junction bases not matched to a gene: 10. In germline, CDR1 is MNHEY, CDR2 SMNVEV (reference sequence). This CDR3 reads CASTPQGSGYNEQFF. The CDR3 bases are TGTGCCAGCACTCCTCAGGGTAGCGGGTACAATGAGCAGTTCTTC.

This clonotype has more than one count but fewer than ten. The genes are TRBV12-3 or TRBV12-4 and TRBJ2-7; the D is unclear. The V and J ends lost 0 bases and 5 bases respectively, with 8 bases between them. This CDR3 has 13 residues. The CDR3 sequence: CASSLATEHEQYF. Written as DNA, the CDR3 is TGTGCCAGCAGTTTAGCGACCGAGCACGAGCAGTACTTC.

At least ten counts were recorded for this clonotype. The chain couples TRBV29-1 to TRBJ2-5; D ambiguous. CDR1 and CDR2 (germline): SQVTM, ANQGSEA. Trimming pared 7 bases from V and 4 bases from J, leaving 13 bases between. There are 12 residues in the CDR3. The chain's CDR3 is CSGLVGAETQYF. The CDR3 DNA follows: TGCAGCGGTCTCGTTGGTGCAGAGACCCAGTACTTC.

The CDR3 region is CASSLQYGNEQFF. The DNA for the CDR3 is TGTGCCAGCAGTTTACAATACGGGAATGAGCAGTTCTTC. The rearrangement joins TRBV12-3 or TRBV12-4 to TRBJ2-1, with D unresolved. The CDR3 totals 13 residues. Trimming removed 2 bases from V and 7 bases from J, with 9 bases in between.

This sequence joins TRBV19 and TRBJ1-2, with unresolved D. CDR3 length: 13 residues. Germline loops: CDR1 LNHDA, CDR2 SQIVND (reference sequence). Trimming removed 3 bases at V and 1 base at J, with 6 bases between. The CDR3 here is CASSIRGNYGYTF. CDR3 nucleotides: TGTGCCAGTAGTATTCGGGGTAACTATGGCTACACCTTC.

This clonotype was counted a few times. V and J are TRBV5-1 and TRBJ2-4; D remains ambiguous. The germline CDR1 and CDR2 sequences are SGHRS and YFSETQ. The CDR3 has 14 amino acids. V was trimmed by 0 bases and J by 4 bases, leaving 8 bases between them. CDR3 in DNA: TGCGCCAGCAGCTTGGCCCTAAGAAAAAACATTCAGTACTTC. This gives the protein CASSLALRKNIQYF.

This clonotype has only a few counts. V usage is TRBV5-1 and J usage is TRBJ2-2; 7 bases match TRBD1. CDR3 size: 16 residues. After removal of 4 bases from V and 0 bases from J, the junction contained 6 bases not matched to a gene. Germline V gene lookup returns CDR1 SGHRS and CDR2 YFSETQ. The DNA for the CDR3 is TGCGCCAGCAGCCGATCCGGGACAGCGAACACCGGGGAGCTGTTTTTT. This translates into CASSRSGTANTGELFF.

This clonotype was counted between two and nine times. The rearrangement links TRBV12-3 or TRBV12-4 to TRBJ1-4, with D hard to call. This CDR3 is built from 13 residues. The V end lost 4 bases, the J end lost 8 bases, and 11 bases lay between the germline ends. The CDR3 bases are TGTGCCAGCAGTTCTCCCCCGCACGAAAAACTGTTTTTT. Protein sequence: CASSSPPHEKLFF.

There are a few counts of this clonotype. J is TRBJ2-5 and V is TRBV6-5; D uncertain. The V gene's germline CDR1 is MNHEY and CDR2 SVGAGI. The CDR3 is 15 amino acids. Trimming shortened V by 0 bases and J by 2 bases, and 10 bases separated the two germline ends. The CDR3 DNA follows: TGTGCCAGCAGTTACTCGATCAGGCCTCAAGAGACCCAGTACTTC. Encoded protein: CASSYSIRPQETQYF.

The sample holds many counts of this clonotype. This chain joins TRBV5-1 and TRBJ2-1; 7 nucleotides match TRBD2. CDR1 SGHRS and CDR2 YFSETQ come from the germline V gene. The CDR3 extends over 16 amino acids. Germline trimming cut 4 bases from V and 7 bases from J; bases unmatched to any gene: 14. CDR3 DNA: TGCGCCAGCAGCCCGGACACAGGCCCGCGGGGGAATGAGCAGTTCTTC. Protein: CASSPDTGPRGNEQFF.

The sample holds a few counts of this clonotype. This chain uses TRBV7-2 with TRBJ2-7, with TRBD1 matching 8 bases. CDR1 is SGHTA, CDR2 FQGNSA, per germline. Unmatched junction bases numbered 5, after V lost 1 base and J lost 0 bases. CDR3 size: 16 residues. CDR3 DNA sequence: TGTGCCAGCAGCTTAGGACAGGGGCAGGGCTCCTACGAGCAGTACTTC. Its protein product is CASSLGQGQGSYEQYF.

This clonotype was observed at least ten times. V usage is TRBV6-2 or TRBV6-3 and J usage is TRBJ2-2; 8 positions match TRBD2. Germline loops: CDR1 MNHEY, CDR2 SVGEGT. The CDR3 runs to 13 residues. V shed 5 bases, J shed 7 bases, and the junction held 3 bases outside the gene matches. The CDR3 spells CASSTGTSGELFF. CDR3 coding DNA: TGTGCCAGCAGTACAGGGACTAGCGGGGAGCTGTTTTTT.

The chain carries TRBV12-3 or TRBV12-4 and TRBJ1-5; D gene unclear. The CDR3 contains 15 residues. Trimming shortened V by 4 bases and J by 3 bases, and 13 bases separated the two germline ends. CDR3 residues: CASSSAGGPNQPQHF. The CDR3 region has the DNA TGTGCCAGCAGTTCAGCGGGAGGGCCCAATCAGCCCCAGCATTTT.

This clonotype was found a few times. This chain uses TRBV4-2 with TRBJ2-4; D is possibly TRBD1 or TRBD2 (6 bases each). V was clipped by 4 bases and J by 12 bases, with 13 bases between them. The CDR3 consists of 12 residues. From germline, CDR1 is LGHNA and CDR2 YNFKEQ. CDR3 in amino acids: CASSPGDGGQYF. For the CDR3, the DNA is TGTGCCAGCAGCCCAGGGGACGGGGGTCAGTACTTC.

This clonotype was seen many times. The gene calls are TRBV20-1 and TRBJ2-1, with 12 bases matching TRBD2. The CDR3 length is 16 residues. The V gene end was trimmed by 3 bases and the J gene end by 0 bases; junction bases not matched to a gene: 3. CDR1 is DFQATT and CDR2 is SNEGSKA in the germline V gene (reference sequence). The CDR3 DNA follows: TGCAGTGCTAGGGGACTAGCGGGTGCCTCCTACAATGAGCAGTTCTTC. Translated: CSARGLAGASYNEQFF.

This clonotype was found many times. The rearrangement uses TRBV20-1 and TRBJ2-7, with D possibly being TRBD1 or TRBD2 (5 bases each). This CDR3 region has 11 residues. The germline V and J ends were trimmed by 3 bases and 5 bases, with 8 bases remaining between them. Germline values: CDR1 DFQATT, CDR2 SNEGSKA (reference sequence). The CDR3 DNA reads TGCAGTGCTAGTAGAGGGGACGAGCAGTACTTC. This translates into CSASRGDEQYF.